This T cell receptor beta chain was captured by sequencing in a study of T cell changes during pregnancy in multiple sclerosis. Only in-frame clones appear in the TCRdb table, and some are missing; sequencing was by immunoSEQ multiplex PCR. This sample has about 68,000 clones, with roughly 89% found just once. The CDR3 consists of 16 residues. The V end was cut by 4 bases, the J end by 0 bases, with 13 bases between. The germline CDR1 and CDR2 sequences are SEHNR and FQNEAQ (reference sequence). The specimen was peripheral blood, collected in the second trimester of pregnancy. The sequence was obtained from a female donor with multiple sclerosis, enrolled in a pregnancy study. The chain joins TRBV7-9 to TRBJ2-1; the D is unclear. The CDR3 DNA reads as TGTGCCAGCAGCTCTACAGTCTTCCCCTCCTACAATGAGCAGTTCTTC. Translated, it gives CASSSTVFPSYNEQFF.